This note documents a single TCR beta chain sequence. A second PCR, run for roughly 7 to 12 cycles, used a sample-barcoded 5' primer plus a J-beta primer mix. Each CDR3 protein is one row after TCRdb ran MiXCR on the 5' RACE reads. The data contain some 940,000 distinct CDR3 sequences, about 28% of them singletons. Donation came from healthy Caucasian individuals in Russia who were aged roughly 6 to 100. This CDR3 comprises 14 residues. Germline loops: CDR1 MDHEN, CDR2 SYDVKM. The sample is drawn from a study of blood T cells in healthy people across ages. The same sample was also studied in work on T cells of mothers and their children.

Sequenced material: blood. The J gene is TRBJ2-4, the V gene TRBV28; a weak D match, TRBD1 (6 bases). Judging by the DNA end, TRBJ2-7 fits better; the J call may be wrong. The sequence was obtained from a woman between 40 and 50 years old in good health. The CDR3, as DNA: TGTGCCAGCAGGGACTCAGGGGCCCCTTACGAGCAGTACTTC. Translating gives CASRDSGAPYEQYF.